This T cell receptor (beta chain) came from a study of control samples from healthy donors and cancer patients. The assay was immunoSEQ multiplex PCR, and TCRdb's table has in-frame clones only and misses some. The sample has about 160,000 clones, 93% seen once; the top ten hold roughly 4%. This CDR3 has 17 residues. Germline-derived CDR1 and CDR2 are LGHNT and FRNRAP. V gave up 5 bases and J gave up 1 base, with 17 bases separating them. The chain uses TRBV12-5 and TRBJ2-2; no clear D gene. Sequencing was carried out using blood. The sequence came from a woman aged 60-75 years in good health. The DNA for the CDR3 is TGTGCTAGTGGTCCACGCCGGAGCTCTCGGAACACCGGGGAGCTGTTTTTT. It is translated as CASGPRRSSRNTGELFF.